The subject of this entry is one T cell receptor (beta chain). With 5 bases removed from V and 2 bases from J, the gap between germline ends came to 13 bases. The CDR3 consists of 14 residues. These data are taken from a study of Graves' ophthalmopathy and Graves' hyperthyroidism. Using RNA transcripts, the TCR beta CDR3 regions were amplified. An initial RT-PCR round employing HTBI primers preceded a second-round multiplex PCR. TCRdb fed the multiplex PCR reads into MiXCR, producing one record per CDR3 protein. Among over a million distinct CDR3 sequences, less than 45% were seen once, and the ten largest hold 11%.

This sequence was found in an adult man with Graves' hyperthyroidism. The chain combines TRBV12-3 or TRBV12-4 with TRBJ2-7, with D perhaps matching TRBD1 (6 bases). Sequencing was performed on peripheral blood or thyroid tissue (not recorded which). The CDR3 here is CASSTTGHPYEQYF. CDR3 bases: TGTGCCAGCAGTACGACGGGACACCCCTACGAGCAGTACTTC.